The 19 T cell receptor beta chains below come from one sample, sequenced in a study of T cell responses to AZD1222 COVID-19 vaccine. The table came from immunoSEQ multiplex PCR; TCRdb's copy has only in-frame clones and leaves some out. The table records some 180,000 clones, around 90% of them present only once. The sample was peripheral blood, taken 28 days after the second AZD1222 dose. The source is an adult who received the AZD1222 COVID-19 vaccine.

J is TRBJ2-7 and V is TRBV10-2, with D unclear. CDR1 and CDR2 from the germline V gene are WSHSY and SAAADI. The CDR3 contains 14 residues. V lost 4 bases and J lost 3, with 13 bases in between. CDR3 amino acids: CASSVLATYYEQYF. The CDR3 DNA sequence: TGCGCCAGCAGTGTATTGGCCACGTACTACGAGCAGTACTTC.

This chain links TRBV7-2 with TRBJ2-3; D gene unclear. V lost 4 bases to trimming and J lost 5 bases, with 16 bases between them. The CDR3 runs 15 residues. CDR1 SGHTA and CDR2 FQGNSA come from the germline V gene. CDR3 sequence reads: CASSSRTSSGDTQYF. The CDR3 nucleotides are TGTGCCAGCAGCTCCAGGACGTCCTCTGGAGATACGCAGTATTTT.

In this sample, this clone turned up a few times. This chain links TRBV7-9 with TRBJ2-7; D remains ambiguous. Per germline, CDR1 SEHNR and CDR2 FQNEAQ (reference sequence). V lost 4 bases, J lost 3 bases, and 13 bases lay in between. This CDR3 comprises 14 residues. CDR3 in amino acids: CASSSWTENYEQYF. The CDR3 DNA reads as TGTGCCAGCAGCTCTTGGACCGAAAACTACGAGCAGTACTTC.

This clone was counted a single time. The rearrangement links TRBV18 to TRBJ2-5; possibly TRBD2 for D (5 bases). The CDR3 is made up of 15 amino acids. Between the trimmed V and J ends, which lost 2 bases and 4 bases, there was a span of 14 bases. Germline values: CDR1 KGHSH, CDR2 LQKENI. The CDR3 here is CASSPNGISSETQYF. CDR3 bases: TGTGCCAGCTCACCAAACGGGATTAGCTCAGAGACCCAGTACTTC.

The V call is TRBV10-3, the J call TRBJ2-1; 15 nucleotides line up with TRBD2. The CDR3 consists of 15 residues. CDR1 is ENHRY and CDR2 is SYGVKD in the germline V gene. The V gene end was trimmed by 7 bases and the J gene end by 9 bases; junction bases not matched to a gene: 7. The CDR3 is CAITEGLAGGGEQFF. As DNA, the CDR3 is TGTGCCATCACCGAGGGACTAGCGGGAGGTGGTGAGCAGTTCTTC.

This sequence joins TRBV20-1 and TRBJ1-4; no clear D gene. The CDR3 totals 11 residues. Germline CDR1 DFQATT, CDR2 SNEGSKA (reference sequence). V was clipped by 3 bases and J by 7 bases, with 6 bases between them. The CDR3 reads CSASPGEKLFF. Here the CDR3 DNA reads TGCAGTGCTAGTCCTGGTGAAAAACTGTTTTTT.

The V and J genes are TRBV4-3 and TRBJ2-1, with unresolved D. The V and J ends lost 6 bases and 3 bases respectively, with 6 bases between them. CDR1 is LGHNA, CDR2 YSLEER, per germline. The CDR3 totals 12 residues. CDR3 protein: CASRPIYNEQFF. Here the CDR3 DNA reads TGCGCCAGCAGGCCCATCTACAATGAGCAGTTCTTC.

The genes are TRBV4-2 and TRBJ2-4; 11 nucleotides agree with TRBD2. Germline V gives CDR1 LGHNA, CDR2 YNFKEQ. V trimming: 0 bases; J trimming: 15 bases; junction bases outside the gene matches: 4. The CDR3 runs to 13 residues. DNA for the CDR3: TGTGCCAGCAGCCAAGATTCTAGCGGGAGGCGGTACTTC. Protein: CASSQDSSGRRYF.

This sequence joins TRBV7-8 and TRBJ2-1; 7 positions match TRBD1. The CDR3 contains 16 residues. J lost 2 bases, V lost 5 bases, and 9 bases had no gene match. CDR1 is SGHVS, CDR2 FQNEAQ, per germline. CDR3 sequence reads: CASSPGQGDTYNEQFF. The CDR3 nucleotides read TGTGCCAGCAGCCCAGGTCAGGGGGACACCTACAATGAGCAGTTCTTC.

CDR3 sequence: CAGDRGNEQYF. The DNA of the CDR3 is TGTGCTGGGGACAGGGGTAACGAGCAGTACTTC. The chain couples TRBV7-3 to TRBJ2-7; 10 bases are shared with TRBD1. From germline, CDR1 is SGHTA and CDR2 FQGTGA. The CDR3 totals 11 residues.

The table lists this clone with a count of one. The rearrangement joins TRBV11-3 to TRBJ1-4; TRBD1 is a possible D gene (5 bases). Germline CDR1 and CDR2: SGHNT and YENEEA. V shed 2 bases and J shed 8 bases, with 9 bases lying between them. This CDR3 contains 13 residues. For the CDR3, the DNA is TGTGCCAGCAGCTTAAATCAGGGAGAAAAACTGTTTTTT. Translated, it gives CASSLNQGEKLFF.

The V gene is TRBV7-3, the J gene TRBJ1-1, with 7 bases lining up with TRBD1. V lost 5 bases to trimming and J lost 5 bases; unmatched junction nucleotides: 5. The CDR3 covers 13 residues. Germline V gene sequence: CDR1 SGHTA, CDR2 FQGTGA. Written as DNA, the CDR3 is TGTGCCAGCAGCCGACAGGGCGCGACTGAAGCTTTCTTT. Protein: CASSRQGATEAFF.

The chain is built from TRBV5-4 and TRBJ1-6, with 9 bases fitting TRBD1. Germline CDR1 is SGHNT and CDR2 is YYREEE (reference sequence). The CDR3 length is 18 residues. The V gene end was trimmed by 6 bases and the J gene end by 5 bases; junction bases not matched to a gene: 15. The CDR3, as DNA: TGTGCCAGCAAGCTTGGCCCGGGACAGGGTTTCGATAATTCACCCCTCCACTTT. Its protein is CASKLGPGQGFDNSPLHF.

The chain employs TRBV5-1 and TRBJ2-5; the D is unclear. This CDR3 has 15 residues. Germline V lookup: CDR1 SGHRS, CDR2 YFSETQ. V lost 4 bases, J lost 5 bases, and 18 bases lay in between. The DNA for the CDR3 is TGCGCCAGCAGCCCCACTATCGGTTCTGGGGAGACCCAGTACTTC. This encodes CASSPTIGSGETQYF.

The chain is built from TRBV5-4 and TRBJ2-2; D perhaps matches TRBD2 (6 bases). This CDR3 comprises 17 residues. Trimming pared 0 bases from V and 6 bases from J, leaving 18 bases between. Germline-derived CDR1 and CDR2 are SGHNT and YYREEE (reference sequence). CDR3 sequence reads: CASSLVGAGSLPGELFF. The CDR3 DNA follows: TGTGCCAGCAGCTTGGTCGGTGCGGGGTCGCTCCCCGGGGAGCTGTTTTTT.

This chain links TRBV28 with TRBJ1-1; D perhaps matches TRBD1 (6 bases). From germline, CDR1 is MDHEN and CDR2 SYDVKM. Trimming shortened V by 6 bases and J by 8 bases, and 19 bases separated the two germline ends. This CDR3 region has 14 residues. CDR3 sequence reads: CASRPPNRAGEAFF. The CDR3 nucleotides are TGTGCCAGCAGACCCCCCAACAGGGCGGGGGAAGCTTTCTTT.

The CDR3 here is CASSSDSHGYTF. The CDR3 DNA reads TGTGCCAGCAGCTCGGACAGTCATGGCTACACCTTC. The chain has TRBV5-4 and TRBJ1-2, with TRBD1 as a possible D gene (6 bases). The CDR3 consists of 12 residues. Germline values: CDR1 SGHNT, CDR2 YYREEE (reference sequence). The V gene lost 3 bases and the J gene lost 6 bases, with 9 bases spanning the gap.

The chain joins TRBV5-8 to TRBJ2-4, with D perhaps TRBD1 or TRBD2 (5 bases each). The CDR3 contains 12 residues. Germline loops: CDR1 SGHTS, CDR2 YDEGEE. Trimming left V 7 bases short and J 7 bases short, with 12 bases between. The CDR3 sequence: CASLPGTNIQYF. CDR3 DNA sequence: TGTGCCAGCCTGCCGGGGACGAACATTCAGTACTTC.

The chain recombines TRBV5-1 with TRBJ2-1; 9 bases fit TRBD1. J gave up 9 bases and V 0 bases, and 7 bases lay outside the gene matches. CDR1 and CDR2 (germline): SGHRS, YFSETQ. The CDR3 has 15 amino acids. CDR3 DNA: TGCGCCAGCAGCTTGGAACCCGACAGGGGGGGTGAGCAGTTCTTC. Protein: CASSLEPDRGGEQFF.